The 2 T cell receptor beta chains below come from one sample, sequenced in a study of beta chain features in type 1 diabetes. Study findings and constraints: People with Type 1 diabetes carried modestly yet significantly shorter TCRB CDR3s in all four CD4+ subsets.

These TCRs are of unknown antigen specificity. Expressed TCRB transcripts were sequenced because the entire RNA isolate underwent reverse transcription. This table comes from immunoSEQ multiplex PCR, and its TCRdb copy is limited to in-frame clones, with some not included. The table lists around 40,000 clones, approximately 68% of them singletons. Material: Tregs from blood. These receptor sequences come from a woman aged 18-29 years with type 1 diabetes.

The chain has TRBV14 and TRBJ2-5; TRBD1 might be the D (5 bases). Deletions cut 1 base from V and 3 bases from J, with 9 bases between. Germline V gene data show CDR1 as SGHDN and CDR2 as FVKESK. CDR3 length: 14 residues. The CDR3 DNA follows: TGTGCCAGCAGCCAAGTAACGACAGAAGAGACCCAGTACTTC. Protein: CASSQVTTEETQYF. Looking up the rest from reference TRBV14 and TRBJ2-5 gives the full variable domain: EAGVTQFPSHSVIEKGQTVTLRCDPISGHDNLYWYRRVMGKEIKFLLHFVKESKQDESGMPNNRFLAERTGGTYSTLKVQPAELEDSGVYFCASSQVTTEETQYFGPGTRLLVL.

The V gene is TRBV7-9, the J gene TRBJ2-7, with a weak D call TRBD1 (6 bases). Germline assignment: CDR1 SEHNR and CDR2 FQNEAQ (reference sequence). The CDR3 is 16 amino acids. Trimming removed 1 base from V and 4 bases from J, with 17 bases in between. DNA for the CDR3: TGTGCCAGCAGCTTAGGGGGGACACCCTCGGGGTACGAGCAGTACTTC. The encoded protein is CASSLGGTPSGYEQYF.